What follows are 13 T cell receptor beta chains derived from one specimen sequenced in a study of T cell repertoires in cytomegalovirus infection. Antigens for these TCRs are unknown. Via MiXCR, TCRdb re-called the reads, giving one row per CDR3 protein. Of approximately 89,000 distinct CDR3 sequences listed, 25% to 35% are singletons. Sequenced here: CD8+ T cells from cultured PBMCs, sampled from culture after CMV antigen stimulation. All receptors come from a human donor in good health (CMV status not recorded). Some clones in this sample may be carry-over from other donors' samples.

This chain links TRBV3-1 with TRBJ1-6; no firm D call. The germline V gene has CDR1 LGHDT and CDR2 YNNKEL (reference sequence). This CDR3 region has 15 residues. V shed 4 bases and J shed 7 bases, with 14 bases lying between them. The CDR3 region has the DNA TGTGCCAGCAGCCTCGGTCCCGTGGGAAATTCACCCCTCCACTTT. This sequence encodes CASSLGPVGNSPLHF.

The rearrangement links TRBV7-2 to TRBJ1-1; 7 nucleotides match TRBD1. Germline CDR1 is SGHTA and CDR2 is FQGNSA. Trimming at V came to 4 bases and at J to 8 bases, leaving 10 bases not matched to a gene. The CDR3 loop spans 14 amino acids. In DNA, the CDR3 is TGTGCCAGCAGCTACAACTCCGGGACAGCCGAAGCTTTCTTT. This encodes CASSYNSGTAEAFF.

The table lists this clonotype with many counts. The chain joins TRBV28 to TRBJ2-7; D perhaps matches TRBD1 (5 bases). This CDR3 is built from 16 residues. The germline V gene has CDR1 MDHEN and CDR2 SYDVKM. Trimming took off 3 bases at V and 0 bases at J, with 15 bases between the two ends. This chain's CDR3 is CASSFPSTDTSYEQYF. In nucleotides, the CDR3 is TGTGCCAGCAGTTTCCCTTCTACGGACACCTCCTACGAGCAGTACTTC.

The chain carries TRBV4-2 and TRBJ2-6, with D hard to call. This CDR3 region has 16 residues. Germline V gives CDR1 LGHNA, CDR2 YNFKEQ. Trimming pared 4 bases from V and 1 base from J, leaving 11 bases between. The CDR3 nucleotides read TGTGCCAGCAGCCTGCCCGTGGGGTCTGGGGCCAACGTCCTGACTTTC. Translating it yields CASSLPVGSGANVLTF.

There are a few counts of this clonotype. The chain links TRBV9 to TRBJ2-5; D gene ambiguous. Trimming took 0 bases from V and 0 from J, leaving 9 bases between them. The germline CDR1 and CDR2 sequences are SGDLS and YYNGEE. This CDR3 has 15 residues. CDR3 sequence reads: CASSVAGQDQETQYF. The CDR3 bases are TGTGCCAGCAGCGTAGCTGGCCAGGACCAAGAGACCCAGTACTTC.

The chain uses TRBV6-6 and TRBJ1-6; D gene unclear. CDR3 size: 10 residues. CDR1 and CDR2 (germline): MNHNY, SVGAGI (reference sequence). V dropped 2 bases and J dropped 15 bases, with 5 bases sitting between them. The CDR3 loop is CASSYDHLHF. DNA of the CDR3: TGTGCCAGCAGTTACGACCACCTCCACTTT.

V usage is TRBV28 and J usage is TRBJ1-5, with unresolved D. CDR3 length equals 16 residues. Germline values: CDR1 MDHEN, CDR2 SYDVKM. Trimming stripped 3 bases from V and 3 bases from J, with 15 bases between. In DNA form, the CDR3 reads TGTGCCAGCAGTTTGGCAAGCAGGCGAGACAATCAGCCCCAGCATTTT. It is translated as CASSLASRRDNQPQHF.

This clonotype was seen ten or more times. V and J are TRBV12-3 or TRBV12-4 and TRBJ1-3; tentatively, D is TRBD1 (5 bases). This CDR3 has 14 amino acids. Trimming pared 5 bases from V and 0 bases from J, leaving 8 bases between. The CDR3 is CASSQGSSGNTIYF. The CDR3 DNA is TGTGCCAGCAGTCAGGGTTCCTCTGGAAACACCATATATTTT.

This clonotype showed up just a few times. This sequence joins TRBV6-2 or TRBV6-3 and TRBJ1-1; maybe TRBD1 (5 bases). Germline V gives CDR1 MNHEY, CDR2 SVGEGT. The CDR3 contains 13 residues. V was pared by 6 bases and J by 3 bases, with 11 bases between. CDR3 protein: CASRLQGYTEAFF. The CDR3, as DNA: TGTGCCAGCAGACTTCAGGGCTACACTGAAGCTTTCTTT.

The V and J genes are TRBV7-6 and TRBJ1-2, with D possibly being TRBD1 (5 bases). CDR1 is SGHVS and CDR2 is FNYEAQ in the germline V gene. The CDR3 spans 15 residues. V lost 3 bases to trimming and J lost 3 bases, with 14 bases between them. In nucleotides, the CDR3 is TGTGCCAGCAGCTTGCTCGACAGACCCGACTATGGCTACACCTTC. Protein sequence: CASSLLDRPDYGYTF.

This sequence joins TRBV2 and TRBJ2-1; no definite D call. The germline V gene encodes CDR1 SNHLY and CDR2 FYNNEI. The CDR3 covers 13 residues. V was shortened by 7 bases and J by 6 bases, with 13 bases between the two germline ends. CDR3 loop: CASTEVPGNEQFF. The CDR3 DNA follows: TGTGCCAGCACCGAGGTCCCAGGCAATGAGCAGTTCTTC. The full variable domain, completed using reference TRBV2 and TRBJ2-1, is EPEVTQTPSHQVTQMGQEVILRCVPISNHLYFYWYRQILGQKVEFLVSFYNNEISEKSEIFDDQFSVERPDGSNFTLKIRSTKLEDSAMYFCASTEVPGNEQFFGPGTRLTVL.

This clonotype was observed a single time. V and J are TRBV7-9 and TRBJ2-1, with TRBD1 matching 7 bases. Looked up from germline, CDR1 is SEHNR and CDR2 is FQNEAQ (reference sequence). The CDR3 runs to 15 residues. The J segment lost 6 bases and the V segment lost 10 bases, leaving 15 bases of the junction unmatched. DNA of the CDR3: TGTGCCACGACCCCTTGGGACAGCCCCTCCAATGAGCAGTTCTTC. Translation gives CATTPWDSPSNEQFF.

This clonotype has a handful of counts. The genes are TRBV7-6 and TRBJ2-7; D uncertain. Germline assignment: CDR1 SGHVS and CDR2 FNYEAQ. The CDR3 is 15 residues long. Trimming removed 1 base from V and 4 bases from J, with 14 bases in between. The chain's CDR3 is CASSLDLGGFYEQYF. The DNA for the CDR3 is TGTGCCAGCAGCTTAGACCTTGGCGGTTTTTACGAGCAGTACTTC.